The clone carrying this TCR beta chain was seen just once. Authors' methods: The authors estimated nucleated cell counts from reference gene primer amplification. Sequencing was performed with immunoSEQ multiplex PCR; in TCRdb, only in-frame clones are kept and a portion is missing. V, J and clone size are those of that table, while D and trimming were read from the DNA. The sample comprises 250,000 to 350,000 clones, approximately 83% of which are singletons, and about 4.3% rests with the top ten. Individuals aged 18 to 89 years were recruited from 20 to 25 US areas. Donors in Cohort 3 who had recovered were those with two negative PCRs, healthcare professional clearance, or resolution of their symptoms. This entry comes from a study of blood T cell repertoires in COVID-19. The specimen was PBMCs or T cells enriched from blood (not recorded which). The clonotype was recovered from a young woman who had recovered from COVID-19.

The CDR3: CASSFTGGAGYGYTF. The CDR3 bases are TGTGCCAGCAGCTTCACCGGGGGGGCTGGCTATGGCTACACCTTC. This chain connects TRBV11-2 to TRBJ1-2, with TRBD1 as a possible D gene (6 bases). In germline, CDR1 is SGHAT, CDR2 FQNNGV. This CDR3 region has 15 residues. Trimming shortened V by 3 bases and J by 4 bases, and 15 bases separated the two germline ends.